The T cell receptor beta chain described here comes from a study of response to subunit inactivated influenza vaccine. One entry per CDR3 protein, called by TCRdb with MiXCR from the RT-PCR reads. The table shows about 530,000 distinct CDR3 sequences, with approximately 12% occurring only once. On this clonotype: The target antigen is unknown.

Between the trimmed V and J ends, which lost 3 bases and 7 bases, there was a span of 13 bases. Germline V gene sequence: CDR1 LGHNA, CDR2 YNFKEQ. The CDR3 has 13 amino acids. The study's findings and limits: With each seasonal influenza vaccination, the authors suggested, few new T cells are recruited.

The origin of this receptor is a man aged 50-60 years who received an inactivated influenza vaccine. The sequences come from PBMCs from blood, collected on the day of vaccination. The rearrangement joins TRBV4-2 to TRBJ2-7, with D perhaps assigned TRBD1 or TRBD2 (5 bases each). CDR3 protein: CASSQLGVEEQYF. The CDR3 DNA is TGTGCCAGCAGCCAGTTGGGGGTGGAGGAGCAGTACTTC.